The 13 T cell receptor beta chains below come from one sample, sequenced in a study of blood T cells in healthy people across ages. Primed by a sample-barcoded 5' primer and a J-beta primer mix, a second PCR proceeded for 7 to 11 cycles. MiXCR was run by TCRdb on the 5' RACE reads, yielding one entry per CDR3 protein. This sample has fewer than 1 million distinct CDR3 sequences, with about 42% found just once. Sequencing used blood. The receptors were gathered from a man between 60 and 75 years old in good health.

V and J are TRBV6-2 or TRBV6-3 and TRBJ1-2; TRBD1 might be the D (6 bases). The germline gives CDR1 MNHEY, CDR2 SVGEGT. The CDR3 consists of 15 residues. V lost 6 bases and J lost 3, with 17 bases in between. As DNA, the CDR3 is TGTGCCAGCAGCCAGGGGAGACAGACAGACTATGGCTACACCTTC. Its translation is CASSQGRQTDYGYTF.

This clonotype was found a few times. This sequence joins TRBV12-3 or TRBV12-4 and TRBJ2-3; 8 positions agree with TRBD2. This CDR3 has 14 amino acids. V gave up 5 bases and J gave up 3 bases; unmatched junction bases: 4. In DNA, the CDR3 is TGTGCCAGCAGTCCGGCTAGCGGGACAGATACGCAGTATTTT. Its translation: CASSPASGTDTQYF.

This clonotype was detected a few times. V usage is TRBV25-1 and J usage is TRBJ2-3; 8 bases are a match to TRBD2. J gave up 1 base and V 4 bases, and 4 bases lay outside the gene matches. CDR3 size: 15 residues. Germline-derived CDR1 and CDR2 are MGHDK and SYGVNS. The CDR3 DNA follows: TGTGCCAGCAGTGTTAGTAGCGGGGGCACAGATACGCAGTATTTT. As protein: CASSVSSGGTDTQYF. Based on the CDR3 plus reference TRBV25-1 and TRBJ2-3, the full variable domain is EADIYQTPRYLVIGTGKKITLECSQTMGHDKMYWYQQDPGMELHLIHYSYGVNSTEKGDLSSESTVSRIRTEHFPLTLESARPSHTSQYLCASSVSSGGTDTQYFGPGTRLTVL.

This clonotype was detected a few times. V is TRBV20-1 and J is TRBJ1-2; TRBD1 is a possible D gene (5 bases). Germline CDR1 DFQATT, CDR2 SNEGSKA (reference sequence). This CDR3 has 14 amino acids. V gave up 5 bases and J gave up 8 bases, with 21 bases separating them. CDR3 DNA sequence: TGCAGTGCTTTAGTGGGAGCAGGGTCTCAGGGCTACACCTTC. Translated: CSALVGAGSQGYTF.

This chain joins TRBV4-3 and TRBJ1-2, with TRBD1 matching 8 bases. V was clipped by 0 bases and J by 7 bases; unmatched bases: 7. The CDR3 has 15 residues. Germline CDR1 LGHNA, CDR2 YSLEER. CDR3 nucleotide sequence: TGCGCCAGCAGCCAAGAAGTACAGGGGACAGGTGGCTACACCTTC. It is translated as CASSQEVQGTGGYTF.

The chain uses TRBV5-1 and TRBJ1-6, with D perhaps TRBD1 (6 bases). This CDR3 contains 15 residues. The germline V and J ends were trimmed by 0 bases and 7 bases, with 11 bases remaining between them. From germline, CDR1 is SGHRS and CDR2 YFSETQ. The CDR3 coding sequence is TGCGCCAGCAGCTTGGATGGACAGCCAAATTCACCCCTCCACTTT. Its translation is CASSLDGQPNSPLHF.

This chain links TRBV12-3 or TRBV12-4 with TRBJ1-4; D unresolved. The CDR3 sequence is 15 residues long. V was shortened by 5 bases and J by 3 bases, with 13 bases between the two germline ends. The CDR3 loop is CASSPGPAPNEKLFF. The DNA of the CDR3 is TGTGCCAGCAGTCCTGGTCCCGCCCCTAATGAAAAACTGTTTTTT.

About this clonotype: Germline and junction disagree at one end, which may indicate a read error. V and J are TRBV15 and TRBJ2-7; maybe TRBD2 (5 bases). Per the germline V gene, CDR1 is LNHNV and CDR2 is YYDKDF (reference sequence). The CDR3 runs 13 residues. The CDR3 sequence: CATSGEREYEQYF. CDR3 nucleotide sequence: TGTGCCACCAGCGGAGAACGGGAATACGAGCAGTACTTC.

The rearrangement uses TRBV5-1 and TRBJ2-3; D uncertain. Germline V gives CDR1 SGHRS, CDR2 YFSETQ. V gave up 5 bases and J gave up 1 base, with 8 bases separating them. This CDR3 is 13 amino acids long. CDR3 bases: TGCGCCAGCAGATACGAGGGCACAGATACGCAGTATTTT. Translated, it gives CASRYEGTDTQYF.

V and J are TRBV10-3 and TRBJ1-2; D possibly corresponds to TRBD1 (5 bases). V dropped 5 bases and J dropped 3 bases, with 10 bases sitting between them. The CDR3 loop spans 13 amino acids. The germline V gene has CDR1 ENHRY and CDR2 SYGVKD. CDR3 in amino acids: CAISLGRDYGYTF. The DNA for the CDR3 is TGTGCCATCAGTTTGGGGCGCGACTATGGCTACACCTTC.

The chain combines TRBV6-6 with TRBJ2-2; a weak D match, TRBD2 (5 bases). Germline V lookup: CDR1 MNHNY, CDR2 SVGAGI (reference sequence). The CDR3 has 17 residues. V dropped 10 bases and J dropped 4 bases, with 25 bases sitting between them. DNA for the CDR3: TGTGCCACCAAGGTGGGAGACCCCGGGCTTACCACCGGGGAGCTGTTTTTT. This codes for CATKVGDPGLTTGELFF.

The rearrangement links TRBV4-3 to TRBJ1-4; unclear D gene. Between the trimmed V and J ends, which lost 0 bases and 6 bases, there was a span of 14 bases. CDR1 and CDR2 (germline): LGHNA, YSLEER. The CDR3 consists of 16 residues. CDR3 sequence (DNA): TGCGCCAGCAGCCAAGATATGAGGTCGGACTATGAAAAACTGTTTTTT. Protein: CASSQDMRSDYEKLFF.

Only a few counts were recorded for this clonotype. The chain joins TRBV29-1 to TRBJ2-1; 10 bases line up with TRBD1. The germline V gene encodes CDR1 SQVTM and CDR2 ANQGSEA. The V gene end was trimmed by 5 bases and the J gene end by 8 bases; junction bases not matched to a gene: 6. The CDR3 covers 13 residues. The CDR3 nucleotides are TGCAGCGTTTCTGACAGGGGGCGACATGAGCAGTTCTTC. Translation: CSVSDRGRHEQFF.